The clone carrying this TCR beta chain was counted a few times. Arm-PCR of CDR3 regions with iRepertoire HTBI primers generated TCR beta libraries. Per the original data handling: From all samples, identification returned 14 TRBJ and approximately 67 TRBV segments. One entry per CDR3 protein results from TCRdb running MiXCR on the multiplex PCR reads. It is TCRdb's table, rather than the study itself, that gives the V and J calls and clone size. The data contain roughly 560,000 distinct CDR3 sequences, 15% to 20% of them singletons. The time point denotes: newly diagnosed GD, antithyroid drugs for less than 3 months. Extracted RNA from PBMCs served as the source of the TCR library. These data are taken from a study of regulatory T cells in long-lasting Graves disease. These data were likewise used in another study, on T cells in Graves' hyperthyroidism and ophthalmopathy.

The source is a middle-aged woman with Graves disease. Source: peripheral blood mononuclear cells (PBMCs), taken at new diagnosis, from a patient treated with antithyroid drugs.

The CDR3 bases are TGTGCCAGCAGTTATTCGGATCTCTACAATGAGCAGTTCTTC. Residues: CASSYSDLYNEQFF. This chain uses TRBV12-3 or TRBV12-4 with TRBJ2-1; unclear D gene. V was shortened by 4 bases and J by 3 bases, with 10 bases between the two germline ends. The CDR3 consists of 14 residues.